This is a list of T cell receptor beta chains from one sample in a study of shared clonotypes between healthy human individuals. Some clones are missing from TCRdb's copy, which holds only in-frame ones; the method was immunoSEQ multiplex PCR. The sample has around 2.5 million clones; 93% are singletons. The sample consisted of naive CD4+ T cells from PBMCs. The receptors originated from a man between 18 and 29 years old in good health. Some clones in this sample may be carry-over from other donors' samples. The CDR3 runs from the conserved cysteine through the conserved F or W. A D gene is named only where the DNA matches it firmly. Size tells how often a clone was seen (once, few, many) or the class of an expanded clone, and some rows leave it out.

d_gene	v_gene	abundance	j_gene	CDR3aa	CDR3nt
TRBD1	TRBV27	NA	TRBJ2-7	CASSPLGTGYYEQYF	TGTGCCAGCAGTCCCCTCGGGACAGGGTACTACGAGCAGTACTTC
TRBD2	TRBV7-6	once	TRBJ2-2	CASSTGLAGSGELFF	TGTGCCAGCAGCACGGGACTAGCGGGATCCGGGGAGCTGTTTTTT
NA	TRBV19	NA	TRBJ2-1	CASSIGQAANNEQFF	TGTGCCAGTAGTATAGGACAGGCTGCTAACAATGAGCAGTTCTTC
NA	TRBV25-1	NA	TRBJ2-1	CASSEAPGSSYNEQFF	TGTGCCAGCAGTGAGGCCCCCGGGAGCTCCTACAATGAGCAGTTCTTC
NA	TRBV5-1	NA	TRBJ1-1	CASNNDPGLNTEAFF	TGCGCCAGCAATAATGATCCAGGACTGAACACTGAAGCTTTCTTT
NA	TRBV7-9	NA	TRBJ2-5	CASSFHGGEETQYF	TGTGCCAGCAGCTTCCATGGGGGTGAAGAGACCCAGTACTTC
NA	TRBV28	once	TRBJ2-6	CASSWAGYSGANVLTF	TGTGCCAGCAGTTGGGCCGGCTACTCTGGGGCCAACGTCCTGACTTTC
NA	TRBV4-2	once	TRBJ1-1	CASSPGGRGVTEAFF	TGTGCCAGCAGCCCCGGGGGACGGGGGGTCACTGAAGCTTTCTTT
NA	TRBV7-8	once	TRBJ2-7	CASGTPPGPREEEQYF	TGTGCCAGCGGAACTCCACCGGGACCGAGGGAGGAGGAGCAGTACTTC
TRBD1	TRBV7-3	NA	TRBJ2-1	CASSYRDRGQNEQFF	TGTGCCAGCAGCTACCGGGACAGGGGGCAGAATGAGCAGTTCTTC
NA	TRBV28	NA	TRBJ1-2	CAISGSYGYTF	TGTGCCATTTCGGGGAGCTATGGCTACACCTTC
TRBD1	TRBV7-3	NA	TRBJ1-2	CASSQNSPGTGYYGYTF	TGTGCCAGCAGCCAAAATAGTCCCGGGACAGGGTACTATGGCTACACCTTC
NA	TRBV6-6	NA	TRBJ2-5	CASSAKETQYF	TGTGCCAGCAGTGCCAAAGAGACCCAGTACTTC
NA	TRBV13	few	TRBJ1-5	CASSSGEQPQHF	TGTGCCAGCAGCTCAGGGGAGCAGCCCCAGCATTTT
NA	TRBV4-2	NA	TRBJ2-7	CASSLGGPYMGSYEQYF	TGTGCCAGCAGCCTCGGGGGCCCTTATATGGGCTCCTACGAGCAGTACTTC
TRBD1	TRBV7-9	NA	TRBJ1-4	CASSSPTGGVEKLFF	TGTGCCAGCAGCTCGCCGACAGGGGGAGTCGAAAAACTGTTTTTT
TRBD2	TRBV6-1	NA	TRBJ2-7	CASKRESSYEQYF	TGTGCCAGCAAGCGGGAGAGCTCCTACGAGCAGTACTTC
NA	TRBV11-3	NA	TRBJ2-5	CASSHRHDQETQYF	TGTGCCAGCAGCCATCGACATGACCAAGAGACCCAGTACTTC
TRBD2	TRBV7-9	NA	TRBJ2-7	CASSEGRGLADYEQYF	TGTGCCAGCAGCGAAGGGAGGGGACTAGCAGACTACGAGCAGTACTTC
NA	TRBV4-1	NA	TRBJ2-1	CASSQDPGLPANEQFF	TGCGCCAGCAGCCAAGACCCAGGGCTACCGGCCAATGAGCAGTTCTTC
NA	TRBV20-1	NA	TRBJ2-7	CSARAGSEQYF	TGCAGTGCTAGGGCGGGGTCCGAGCAGTACTTC
NA	TRBV15	NA	TRBJ1-2	CATSRDRTFYGYTF	TGTGCCACCAGCAGAGATCGCACTTTTTATGGCTACACCTTC
NA	TRBV5-6	NA	TRBJ1-2	CASSLEGVANYGYTF	TGTGCCAGCAGCTTGGAAGGGGTCGCTAACTATGGCTACACCTTC
TRBD2	TRBV28	NA	TRBJ2-2	CASSLPIIAGVGELFF	TGTGCCAGCAGTTTACCTATTATAGCGGGAGTCGGGGAGCTGTTTTTT
NA	TRBV21-1	NA	TRBJ1-4	CAVGWRESLFF	TGTGCAGTGGGCTGGCGCGAAAGCCTGTTTTTT
NA	TRBV5-4	NA	TRBJ1-1	CASSPHSFGDGTEAFF	TGTGCCAGCAGCCCGCACTCGTTCGGCGATGGTACTGAAGCTTTCTTT
TRBD1	TRBV5-5	NA	TRBJ1-2	CASSWTGQANYGYTF	TGTGCCAGCAGCTGGACGGGACAGGCGAACTATGGCTACACCTTC
NA	TRBV19	NA	TRBJ2-6	CASSIGPAGANVLTF	TGTGCCAGTAGTATTGGCCCAGCTGGGGCCAACGTCCTGACTTTC
TRBD1	TRBV6-5	NA	TRBJ1-1	CATQGAMNTEAFF	TGTGCCACACAGGGGGCCATGAACACTGAAGCTTTCTTT
TRBD2	TRBV19	NA	TRBJ2-1	CASSTVGTTYYNEQFF	TGTGCCAGTAGTACCGTCGGGACTACCTACTACAATGAGCAGTTCTTC
NA	TRBV13	NA	TRBJ1-1	CASSLGLMNTEAFF	TGTGCCAGCAGCTTAGGCCTTATGAACACTGAAGCTTTCTTT
NA	TRBV18	NA	TRBJ2-1	CASSRDQTYNEQFF	TGTGCCAGCTCCCGAGATCAGACGTACAATGAGCAGTTCTTC
TRBD1	TRBV18	NA	TRBJ1-4	CASSIDRVNEKLFF	TGTGCCAGCTCGATTGACAGGGTTAATGAAAAACTGTTTTTT
TRBD1	TRBV19	NA	TRBJ1-5	CASSAGQGIQPQHF	TGTGCCAGTAGTGCAGGACAGGGTATTCAGCCCCAGCATTTT
NA	TRBV9	NA	TRBJ1-1	CASSFSPGFEAFF	TGTGCCAGCAGCTTTTCACCGGGCTTTGAAGCTTTCTTT
TRBD2	TRBV11-2	NA	TRBJ2-3	CASSPLSIAGAPDTQYF	TGTGCCAGCAGCCCATTATCGATAGCGGGAGCACCGGATACGCAGTATTTT
NA	TRBV4-1	once	TRBJ2-2	CASSPWGPGRELFF	TGCGCCAGCAGCCCGTGGGGTCCCGGCCGGGAGCTGTTTTTT
NA	TRBV11-3	NA	TRBJ2-1	CASSQARTSEQFF	TGTGCCAGCAGCCAAGCCCGGACCTCTGAGCAGTTCTTC
TRBD1	TRBV10-1	NA	TRBJ2-7	CASTGTGGSYEQYF	TGCGCCAGCACAGGGACAGGGGGCTCCTACGAGCAGTACTTC
TRBD2	TRBV11-1	once	TRBJ2-2	CASSRTSGSIGNTGELFF	TGTGCCAGCAGCCGGACTAGCGGGAGCATAGGGAACACCGGGGAGCTGTTTTTT
NA	TRBV6-6	NA	TRBJ2-7	CASSYSLASYEQYF	TGTGCCAGCAGTTACTCGCTTGCCTCGTACGAGCAGTACTTC